This TCR beta chain was recorded in a study of response to subunit inactivated influenza vaccine (dated by TCRdb to the late 2010s). Study-level background: Deep quantitative profiling of the T cell receptor repertoire was used in the study to follow responses to a trivalent subunit inactivated influenza vaccine.

From its cysteine to its phenylalanine, the CDR3 spans 14 amino acids. The DNA shown is the 42-base CDR3, in frame from base 1. From the germline V gene, CDR1 is SGHVS and CDR2 is FNYEAQ. A note on this clonotype: This receptor's antigen is unknown. Given a much more abundant clone one base away, this may be a read error.

On the study overall, not on this receptor specifically: The authors proposed that each seasonal influenza vaccination may bring in only a limited number of new T cells.

The library relied on RT-PCR. Sequenced on an Illumina HiSeq 2500. TCRdb's own reprocessing of the public reads used fastp at Q25 and MiXCR and kept productive beta chains. Each entry merges the rows of one CDR3 protein and shows their most common DNA and genes. The sample contains 170,000 or so distinct CDR3 sequences, around 10% of them found a single time. The ten largest account for approximately 35% of the sample. This sequence originates from a man aged 45-69 years who received an inactivated influenza vaccine. Donor details come from another sample of the same person, matched by shared clones. The receptor chain draws on TRBV7-6 and TRBJ2-7; the D gene is perhaps TRBD1, from 5 matching bases. Sequences were derived from CD8+ T cells sorted from PBMCs, sampled less than 30 months after vaccination. The nucleotides are TGTGCCAGCAGCCCAGGGTGGAGCTCCTACGAGCTGTACTTC. This sequence encodes CASSPGWSSYELYF.